These 27 T cell receptor beta chains came from one sample sequenced in a study of cytomegalovirus exposure and HLA in healthy donors. Profiled with immunoSEQ multiplex PCR; TCRdb holds only in-frame clones, not every one. Seen here are approximately 190,000 clones, approximately 82% observed once, and the top ten hold about an eighth. The sequencing input was PBMCs. These receptors all stem from a woman in her twenties or thirties in good health and CMV-seropositive.

The CDR3 region is CASSSRDTRSGELFF. CDR3 in DNA: TGTGCCAGTAGTTCTAGGGACACCCGGTCCGGGGAGCTGTTTTTT. The rearrangement joins TRBV19 to TRBJ2-2; possible D gene TRBD1, 6 bases. V lost 5 bases and J lost 6, with 16 bases in between. The CDR3 runs to 15 residues. Germline V CDR1 and CDR2: LNHDA, SQIVND (reference sequence). The full variable domain, rest sourced from reference TRBV19 and TRBJ2-2, is DGGITQSPKYLFRKEGQNVTLSCEQNLNHDAMYWYRQDPGQGLRLIYYSQIVNDFQKGDIAEGYSVSREKKESFPLTVTSAQKNPTAFYLCASSSRDTRSGELFFGEGSRLTVL.

The chain links TRBV19 to TRBJ2-7; 10 positions agree with TRBD1. The CDR3 consists of 13 residues. The J segment lost 5 bases and the V segment lost 8 bases, leaving 6 bases of the junction unmatched. Germline V gene data show CDR1 as LNHDA and CDR2 as SQIVND (reference sequence). The CDR3: CASRDRGNDEQYF. Here the CDR3 DNA reads TGTGCCAGTCGGGACAGGGGTAACGACGAGCAGTACTTC.

The V call is TRBV5-1, the J call TRBJ2-5, with TRBD2 matching over 14 bases. Trimming at V came to 0 bases and at J to 4 bases, leaving 2 bases not matched to a gene. The CDR3 has 16 amino acids. Germline V gene sequence: CDR1 SGHRS, CDR2 YFSETQ. CDR3 DNA: TGCGCCAGCAGCTTGGGACTAGCGGGAGGGAGAGAGACCCAGTACTTC. Translated, it gives CASSLGLAGGRETQYF. Looking up the rest from reference TRBV5-1 and TRBJ2-5 gives the full variable domain: KAGVTQTPRYLIKTRGQQVTLSCSPISGHRSVSWYQQTPGQGLQFLFEYFSETQRNKGNFPGRFSGRQFSNSRSEMNVSTLELGDSALYLCASSLGLAGGRETQYFGPGTRLLVL.

The rearrangement uses TRBV12-5 and TRBJ2-3; D is perhaps TRBD2 (6 bases). Looked up from germline, CDR1 is LGHNT and CDR2 is FRNRAP. V lost 5 bases, J lost 1 base, and 10 bases lay in between. CDR3 length: 14 amino acids. CDR3 protein: CASGVTGGTDTQYF. The DNA of the CDR3 is TGTGCTAGTGGTGTGACGGGGGGCACAGATACGCAGTATTTT.

J is TRBJ1-1 and V is TRBV5-1, with D possibly TRBD1 on 6 matching bases. Germline V gene data show CDR1 as SGHRS and CDR2 as YFSETQ. The length of the CDR3 is 14 residues. The V end lost 3 bases, the J end lost 5 bases, and 14 bases lay between the germline ends. The CDR3 DNA is TGCGCCAGCAGCTCACAGGGACGCGGGACTGAAGCTTTCTTT. Translation gives CASSSQGRGTEAFF.

This clone came up once. V and J are TRBV5-6 and TRBJ2-3, with 12 nucleotides matching TRBD2. CDR1 is SGHDT and CDR2 is YYEEEE in the germline V gene. Trimming cost V 3 bases and J 14 bases; bases outside gene matches: 13. The CDR3 spans 15 residues. CDR3 region: CASSSPGLAGRGWYF. CDR3 sequence (DNA): TGTGCCAGCAGCTCTCCGGGACTAGCGGGCCGGGGGTGGTATTTT.

This chain uses TRBV4-1 with TRBJ2-1; 7 bases fit TRBD1. Per the germline V gene, CDR1 is MGHRA and CDR2 is YSYEKL. This CDR3 contains 15 residues. Trimming removed 4 bases from V and 8 bases from J; junction bases left unmatched: 11. The CDR3, as DNA: TGCGCCAGCAGCCCAATACCGACAGGGCTCGATGAGCAGTTCTTC. Translation: CASSPIPTGLDEQFF.

The V call is TRBV6-1, the J call TRBJ2-6; a possible D gene is TRBD1 (6 bases). The germline V gene encodes CDR1 MNHNS and CDR2 SASEGT. The CDR3 runs 17 residues. Trimming removed 3 bases from V and 0 bases from J, with 12 bases in between. DNA for the CDR3: TGTGCCAGCAGTGATAATACAGGGATCTCTGGGGCCAACGTCCTGACTTTC. It yields the protein CASSDNTGISGANVLTF.

The V and J genes are TRBV30 and TRBJ2-7, with D possibly matching TRBD2 (6 bases). The CDR3 loop spans 15 amino acids. Per germline, CDR1 GTSNPN and CDR2 SVGIG (reference sequence). V was shortened by 0 bases and J by 4 bases, with 16 bases between the two germline ends. The CDR3 reads CAWSVLGLPGYEQYF. The CDR3 region has the DNA TGTGCCTGGAGTGTACTAGGACTACCCGGTTACGAGCAGTACTTC.

This sequence joins TRBV2 and TRBJ2-2, with D perhaps matching TRBD2 (6 bases). Per germline, CDR1 SNHLY and CDR2 FYNNEI. This CDR3 has 12 amino acids. The V gene lost 10 bases and the J gene lost 3 bases, with 9 bases spanning the gap. The DNA for the CDR3 is TGTGCCACTGCGGGATACACCGGGGAGCTGTTTTTT. This gives the protein CATAGYTGELFF. The full variable domain, completed using reference TRBV2 and TRBJ2-2, is EPEVTQTPSHQVTQMGQEVILRCVPISNHLYFYWYRQILGQKVEFLVSFYNNEISEKSEIFDDQFSVERPDGSNFTLKIRSTKLEDSAMYFCATAGYTGELFFGEGSRLTVL.

V and J are TRBV5-1 and TRBJ2-5; TRBD1 agrees at 9 bases. Germline V gene lookup returns CDR1 SGHRS and CDR2 YFSETQ. Trimming took 4 bases from V and 4 from J; bases not matched to a gene: 2. The CDR3 totals 13 residues. The DNA for the CDR3 is TGCGCCAGCAGCCGACAGGGGGGAGAGACCCAGTACTTC. This translates into CASSRQGGETQYF.

CDR3 loop: CASSLGTSYGYTF. CDR3 coding DNA: TGCGCCAGCAGCTTAGGGACAAGCTATGGCTACACCTTC. V gene TRBV5-1 combines with J gene TRBJ1-2, with a weak D call TRBD1 (6 bases). The CDR3 extends over 13 amino acids. Trimming shortened V by 2 bases and J by 4 bases, and 9 bases separated the two germline ends. Germline V gives CDR1 SGHRS, CDR2 YFSETQ.

The table lists this clone with a count of one. The V gene is TRBV28, the J gene TRBJ2-3, with a possible D match to TRBD2 (5 bases). CDR1 is MDHEN and CDR2 is SYDVKM in the germline V gene. V was trimmed by 6 bases and J by 4 bases, leaving 14 bases between them. This CDR3 has 14 amino acids. The CDR3 DNA follows: TGTGCCAGCAGCCCCCGGGGTGTTTCAGATACGCAGTATTTT. Translated: CASSPRGVSDTQYF.

The CDR3 sequence: CASSLGPDRDQPQHF. CDR3 coding DNA: TGCGCCAGCAGCTTGGGCCCCGACAGGGATCAGCCCCAGCATTTT. V gene TRBV5-1 combines with J gene TRBJ1-5; 7 bases match TRBD1. CDR3 length: 15 amino acids. Per the germline V gene, CDR1 is SGHRS and CDR2 is YFSETQ. The J segment lost 5 bases and the V segment lost 0 bases, leaving 5 bases of the junction unmatched.

This chain connects TRBV6-1 to TRBJ1-2; TRBD1 agrees at 7 bases. Germline CDR1 is MNHNS and CDR2 is SASEGT. After removal of 3 bases from V and 4 bases from J, the junction contained 5 bases not matched to a gene. The CDR3 loop spans 14 amino acids. CDR3 sequence: CASSENRGGYGYTF. Written as DNA, the CDR3 is TGTGCCAGCAGTGAGAACAGGGGTGGCTATGGCTACACCTTC.

This chain connects TRBV6-5 to TRBJ1-1; perhaps TRBD1 as D (5 bases). The V and J ends lost 5 bases and 2 bases respectively, with 15 bases between them. The CDR3 is made up of 15 amino acids. Germline V gene sequence: CDR1 MNHEY, CDR2 SVGAGI. The CDR3: CASSPTGVLNTEAFF. In DNA form, the CDR3 reads TGTGCCAGCAGTCCCACGGGGGTTCTTAACACTGAAGCTTTCTTT.

There are a few counts of this clone. This chain joins TRBV5-1 and TRBJ2-7; D call uncertain. The germline V and J ends were trimmed by 4 bases and 2 bases, with 7 bases remaining between them. Germline V gene data show CDR1 as SGHRS and CDR2 as YFSETQ. This CDR3 has 12 amino acids. The CDR3 DNA reads as TGCGCCAGCAGCCCGAACACCTACGAGCAGTACTTC. It is translated as CASSPNTYEQYF. Using reference TRBV5-1 and TRBJ2-7 for the parts outside the CDR3, the full variable domain is KAGVTQTPRYLIKTRGQQVTLSCSPISGHRSVSWYQQTPGQGLQFLFEYFSETQRNKGNFPGRFSGRQFSNSRSEMNVSTLELGDSALYLCASSPNTYEQYFGPGTRLTVT.

The chain links TRBV7-2 to TRBJ1-1; D gene unclear. The germline V gene has CDR1 SGHTA and CDR2 FQGNSA. The CDR3 has 15 amino acids. V lost 5 bases and J 1 base, leaving 14 bases between the germline ends. Here the CDR3 reads CASSLEGRRNTEAFF. As DNA, the CDR3 is TGTGCCAGCAGCCTCGAAGGGAGAAGGAACACTGAAGCTTTCTTT.

J is TRBJ1-2 and V is TRBV13; 9 positions agree with TRBD1. The germline gives CDR1 PRHDT, CDR2 FYEKMQ (reference sequence). J gave up 2 bases and V 2 bases, and 12 bases lay outside the gene matches. This CDR3 has 18 residues. The CDR3 DNA reads TGTGCCAGCAGCTTAAGACAAAAGACGGGGACAGGGAACTATGGCTACACCTTC. Amino acids: CASSLRQKTGTGNYGYTF.

This clone was seen more than once but under ten times. The chain links TRBV28 to TRBJ2-1; D is possibly TRBD2 (5 bases). The V end was cut by 7 bases, the J end by 11 bases, with 12 bases between. The CDR3 is made up of 11 amino acids. The germline CDR1 and CDR2 sequences are MDHEN and SYDVKM. CDR3 in DNA: TGTGCCAGCACACTAGATAAAAAGCAGTTCTTC. Protein product: CASTLDKKQFF.

The CDR3 nucleotides are TGTGCCTGGAGTGTACATAAATCTGGACTAGCGCGGGAGACCCAGTACTTC. As protein: CAWSVHKSGLARETQYF. The genes are TRBV30 and TRBJ2-5, with 9 bases fitting TRBD2. Germline CDR1 and CDR2: GTSNPN and SVGIG (reference sequence). The CDR3 is 17 residues long. Losses at the gene ends were 0 bases for V and 5 bases for J; bases not matched to a gene: 13.

V and J are TRBV27 and TRBJ1-1; D perhaps matches TRBD1 (5 bases). Germline values: CDR1 MNHEY, CDR2 SMNVEV (reference sequence). Trimming removed 5 bases from V and 6 bases from J, with 22 bases in between. The CDR3 spans 16 residues. Here the CDR3 reads CASSPQTASGIAEAFF. The CDR3 DNA follows: TGTGCCAGCAGTCCACAGACAGCGTCTGGAATTGCTGAAGCTTTCTTT.

J is TRBJ2-2 and V is TRBV7-8; D is uncertain. The CDR3 consists of 14 residues. Germline values: CDR1 SGHVS, CDR2 FQNEAQ. The V end lost 4 bases, the J end lost 2 bases, and 8 bases lay between the germline ends. The CDR3 loop is CASSYRLNTGELFF. The DNA of the CDR3 is TGTGCCAGCAGCTATCGACTTAACACCGGGGAGCTGTTTTTT.

This chain uses TRBV9 with TRBJ2-2; D may be TRBD2 (6 bases). Per the germline V gene, CDR1 is SGDLS and CDR2 is YYNGEE. Trimming left V 6 bases short and J 0 bases short, with 9 bases between. CDR3 length: 14 amino acids. CDR3 in amino acids: CASTGRANTGELFF. DNA for the CDR3: TGTGCCAGCACCGGGAGAGCGAACACCGGGGAGCTGTTTTTT.

The chain couples TRBV19 to TRBJ2-7; 10 bases line up with TRBD1. V was clipped by 5 bases and J by 2 bases; unmatched bases: 3. This CDR3 has 14 amino acids. CDR1 is LNHDA and CDR2 is SQIVND in the germline V gene (reference sequence). For the CDR3, the DNA is TGTGCCAGTAGTGAAGGACAGGGGGCCTACGAGCAGTACTTC. This gives the protein CASSEGQGAYEQYF.

The V gene is TRBV20-1, the J gene TRBJ2-7, with no clear D. The CDR3 runs 11 residues. Germline CDR1 is DFQATT and CDR2 is SNEGSKA (reference sequence). V lost 6 bases and J lost 3, with 9 bases in between. The CDR3 DNA reads TGCAGTGCCTCAGACTTCTACGAGCAGTACTTC. It encodes CSASDFYEQYF.

The V gene is TRBV14, the J gene TRBJ1-1, with D perhaps matching TRBD1 (6 bases). Between the trimmed V and J ends, which lost 5 bases and 4 bases, there was a span of 14 bases. This CDR3 is built from 14 residues. Germline CDR1 is SGHDN and CDR2 is FVKESK. CDR3 nucleotides: TGTGCCAGCAGCGCTAACAGGGTCGGCACTGAAGCTTTCTTT. Translated, it gives CASSANRVGTEAFF.